Listed here are 13 T cell receptor beta chains from one sample, sequenced in a study of T cells in Graves' hyperthyroidism and ophthalmopathy. Authors of the study amplified TCR beta CDR3 regions from RNA transcripts. An initial round of RT-PCR targeting the TCR CDR3 relied on the HTBI primer set. TCRdb reprocessed the multiplex PCR reads with MiXCR, giving one entry per CDR3 protein. The sample records about 420,000 distinct CDR3 sequences, approximately 15% being singletons. The sample was blood. The receptors here all came from a young woman with Graves' hyperthyroidism.

This clonotype was recorded at least ten times. This chain connects TRBV7-3 to TRBJ2-1; no definite D call. V dropped 1 base and J dropped 5 bases, with 3 bases sitting between them. This CDR3 spans 12 amino acids. Germline CDR1 and CDR2: SGHTA and FQGTGA. The CDR3 reads CASSLKDNEQFF. CDR3 DNA: TGTGCCAGCAGCTTAAAGGACAATGAGCAGTTCTTC.

The sample holds many counts of this clonotype. The gene calls are TRBV2 and TRBJ2-2; D possibly corresponds to TRBD1 (5 bases). This CDR3 contains 16 residues. The V end lost 3 bases, the J end lost 0 bases, and 11 bases lay between the germline ends. The germline V gene encodes CDR1 SNHLY and CDR2 FYNNEI. CDR3 nucleotides: TGTGCCAGCAGTGACTCAAGACAGTCGAACACCGGGGAGCTGTTTTTT. Its translation: CASSDSRQSNTGELFF. The variable domain in full, completed from reference TRBV2 and TRBJ2-2, reads EPEVTQTPSHQVTQMGQEVILRCVPISNHLYFYWYRQILGQKVEFLVSFYNNEISEKSEIFDDQFSVERPDGSNFTLKIRSTKLEDSAMYFCASSDSRQSNTGELFFGEGSRLTVL.

This clonotype has a handful of counts. J is TRBJ1-4 and V is TRBV2; 7 bases are a match to TRBD1. J gave up 7 bases and V 0 bases, and 5 bases lay outside the gene matches. This CDR3 is 15 amino acids long. Germline V gene lookup returns CDR1 SNHLY and CDR2 FYNNEI. The CDR3 DNA sequence: TGTGCCAGCAGTGAAGCGCGGCAGGGGGTTGAAAAACTGTTTTTT. Translated: CASSEARQGVEKLFF.

This clonotype showed up many times. This sequence joins TRBV3-1 and TRBJ2-5; 7 bases fit TRBD2. The CDR3 runs to 14 residues. In germline, CDR1 is LGHDT, CDR2 YNNKEL (reference sequence). V was clipped by 4 bases and J by 1 base; unmatched bases: 3. The CDR3 nucleotides read TGTGCCAGCAGCCCGGGACTAATCCAAGAGACCCAGTACTTC. Its translation is CASSPGLIQETQYF.

This clonotype occurred many times. This chain links TRBV6-1 with TRBJ2-7; no reliable D call. The V and J ends lost 7 bases and 0 bases respectively, with 22 bases between them. The germline V gene encodes CDR1 MNHNS and CDR2 SASEGT. The CDR3 spans 17 residues. CDR3 DNA sequence: TGTGCCAGCATCCTGGCCTGGCAGACCATCCCCTCCTACGAGCAGTACTTC. The encoded protein is CASILAWQTIPSYEQYF.

V gene TRBV5-1 combines with J gene TRBJ2-5, with 7 bases aligning to TRBD1. J was trimmed by 11 bases and V by 0 bases; bases with no gene match: 4. The CDR3 is 12 amino acids. Germline V gives CDR1 SGHRS, CDR2 YFSETQ. CDR3 bases: TGCGCCAGCAGCTTGGCAGGGGGATCTCAGTACTTC. Its translation is CASSLAGGSQYF. Full variable domain (outside the CDR3, taken from reference TRBV5-1 and TRBJ2-5): KAGVTQTPRYLIKTRGQQVTLSCSPISGHRSVSWYQQTPGQGLQFLFEYFSETQRNKGNFPGRFSGRQFSNSRSEMNVSTLELGDSALYLCASSLAGGSQYFGPGTRLLVL.

This rearrangement joins TRBV7-8 to TRBJ2-1, with 10 bases matching TRBD1. Looked up from germline, CDR1 is SGHVS and CDR2 is FQNEAQ. The ends lost 4 bases at V and 6 bases at J; junction bases unmatched: 12. The CDR3 is made up of 17 amino acids. The CDR3, as DNA: TGTGCCAGCAGCTCCGGACAGGGGGGAAAAGGGGTCAATGAGCAGTTCTTC. This translates into CASSSGQGGKGVNEQFF.

This clonotype came up many times. This chain links TRBV6-5 with TRBJ1-6; no reliable D call. The germline V gene encodes CDR1 MNHEY and CDR2 SVGAGI. This CDR3 region has 15 residues. V was trimmed by 2 bases and J by 6 bases, leaving 11 bases between them. In DNA form, the CDR3 reads TGTGCCAGCAGTTACGGGAGCCCGGCTAATTCACCCCTCCACTTT. It is translated as CASSYGSPANSPLHF.

The CDR3 loop reads CSARDRTGGAKNIQYF. The DNA of the CDR3 is TGCAGTGCTAGAGATCGGACAGGGGGAGCCAAAAACATTCAGTACTTC. V and J are TRBV20-1 and TRBJ2-4, with 10 bases aligning to TRBD1. The CDR3 extends over 16 amino acids. V shed 0 bases and J 0 bases; nucleotides not matched to a gene: 2. CDR1 is DFQATT and CDR2 is SNEGSKA in the germline V gene (reference sequence).

This clonotype was found many times. This chain joins TRBV2 and TRBJ1-4; D is uncertain. With 0 bases removed from V and 2 bases from J, the gap between germline ends came to 13 bases. The length of the CDR3 is 17 residues. Per the germline V gene, CDR1 is SNHLY and CDR2 is FYNNEI. This CDR3 is CASSEANGPSTNEKLFF. The CDR3 DNA sequence: TGTGCCAGCAGTGAAGCTAATGGGCCTTCGACTAATGAAAAACTGTTTTTT.

This clonotype was observed at least ten times. The V call is TRBV6-2 or TRBV6-3, the J call TRBJ2-2, with 9 bases fitting TRBD2. The germline V gene encodes CDR1 MNHEY and CDR2 SVGEGT. The length of the CDR3 is 19 residues. Germline trimming cut 2 bases from V and 4 bases from J; bases unmatched to any gene: 14. CDR3 DNA sequence: TGTGCCAGCAGTTACAGGGCCCCTCGGTCGACTAGCGGCACCGGGGAGCTGTTTTTT. It translates to CASSYRAPRSTSGTGELFF.

This clonotype came up once. The chain joins TRBV18 to TRBJ2-6, with D hard to call. Germline CDR1 reads KGHSH; CDR2 reads LQKENI. CDR3 length: 17 amino acids. V was shortened by 2 bases and J by 0 bases, with 11 bases between the two germline ends. CDR3 loop: CASSPFNRFSGANVLTF. The CDR3 DNA follows: TGTGCCAGCTCACCATTTAACCGGTTCTCTGGGGCCAACGTCCTGACTTTC.

This clonotype was counted ten times or more. This rearrangement joins TRBV3-1 to TRBJ1-2; 8 bases are shared with TRBD1. Losses at the gene ends were 4 bases for V and 4 bases for J; bases not matched to a gene: 5. The CDR3 sequence is 14 residues long. In germline, CDR1 is LGHDT, CDR2 YNNKEL (reference sequence). The DNA for the CDR3 is TGTGCCAGCAGCCCCGGGACAGGCGGCTATGGCTACACCTTC. Its translation: CASSPGTGGYGYTF.